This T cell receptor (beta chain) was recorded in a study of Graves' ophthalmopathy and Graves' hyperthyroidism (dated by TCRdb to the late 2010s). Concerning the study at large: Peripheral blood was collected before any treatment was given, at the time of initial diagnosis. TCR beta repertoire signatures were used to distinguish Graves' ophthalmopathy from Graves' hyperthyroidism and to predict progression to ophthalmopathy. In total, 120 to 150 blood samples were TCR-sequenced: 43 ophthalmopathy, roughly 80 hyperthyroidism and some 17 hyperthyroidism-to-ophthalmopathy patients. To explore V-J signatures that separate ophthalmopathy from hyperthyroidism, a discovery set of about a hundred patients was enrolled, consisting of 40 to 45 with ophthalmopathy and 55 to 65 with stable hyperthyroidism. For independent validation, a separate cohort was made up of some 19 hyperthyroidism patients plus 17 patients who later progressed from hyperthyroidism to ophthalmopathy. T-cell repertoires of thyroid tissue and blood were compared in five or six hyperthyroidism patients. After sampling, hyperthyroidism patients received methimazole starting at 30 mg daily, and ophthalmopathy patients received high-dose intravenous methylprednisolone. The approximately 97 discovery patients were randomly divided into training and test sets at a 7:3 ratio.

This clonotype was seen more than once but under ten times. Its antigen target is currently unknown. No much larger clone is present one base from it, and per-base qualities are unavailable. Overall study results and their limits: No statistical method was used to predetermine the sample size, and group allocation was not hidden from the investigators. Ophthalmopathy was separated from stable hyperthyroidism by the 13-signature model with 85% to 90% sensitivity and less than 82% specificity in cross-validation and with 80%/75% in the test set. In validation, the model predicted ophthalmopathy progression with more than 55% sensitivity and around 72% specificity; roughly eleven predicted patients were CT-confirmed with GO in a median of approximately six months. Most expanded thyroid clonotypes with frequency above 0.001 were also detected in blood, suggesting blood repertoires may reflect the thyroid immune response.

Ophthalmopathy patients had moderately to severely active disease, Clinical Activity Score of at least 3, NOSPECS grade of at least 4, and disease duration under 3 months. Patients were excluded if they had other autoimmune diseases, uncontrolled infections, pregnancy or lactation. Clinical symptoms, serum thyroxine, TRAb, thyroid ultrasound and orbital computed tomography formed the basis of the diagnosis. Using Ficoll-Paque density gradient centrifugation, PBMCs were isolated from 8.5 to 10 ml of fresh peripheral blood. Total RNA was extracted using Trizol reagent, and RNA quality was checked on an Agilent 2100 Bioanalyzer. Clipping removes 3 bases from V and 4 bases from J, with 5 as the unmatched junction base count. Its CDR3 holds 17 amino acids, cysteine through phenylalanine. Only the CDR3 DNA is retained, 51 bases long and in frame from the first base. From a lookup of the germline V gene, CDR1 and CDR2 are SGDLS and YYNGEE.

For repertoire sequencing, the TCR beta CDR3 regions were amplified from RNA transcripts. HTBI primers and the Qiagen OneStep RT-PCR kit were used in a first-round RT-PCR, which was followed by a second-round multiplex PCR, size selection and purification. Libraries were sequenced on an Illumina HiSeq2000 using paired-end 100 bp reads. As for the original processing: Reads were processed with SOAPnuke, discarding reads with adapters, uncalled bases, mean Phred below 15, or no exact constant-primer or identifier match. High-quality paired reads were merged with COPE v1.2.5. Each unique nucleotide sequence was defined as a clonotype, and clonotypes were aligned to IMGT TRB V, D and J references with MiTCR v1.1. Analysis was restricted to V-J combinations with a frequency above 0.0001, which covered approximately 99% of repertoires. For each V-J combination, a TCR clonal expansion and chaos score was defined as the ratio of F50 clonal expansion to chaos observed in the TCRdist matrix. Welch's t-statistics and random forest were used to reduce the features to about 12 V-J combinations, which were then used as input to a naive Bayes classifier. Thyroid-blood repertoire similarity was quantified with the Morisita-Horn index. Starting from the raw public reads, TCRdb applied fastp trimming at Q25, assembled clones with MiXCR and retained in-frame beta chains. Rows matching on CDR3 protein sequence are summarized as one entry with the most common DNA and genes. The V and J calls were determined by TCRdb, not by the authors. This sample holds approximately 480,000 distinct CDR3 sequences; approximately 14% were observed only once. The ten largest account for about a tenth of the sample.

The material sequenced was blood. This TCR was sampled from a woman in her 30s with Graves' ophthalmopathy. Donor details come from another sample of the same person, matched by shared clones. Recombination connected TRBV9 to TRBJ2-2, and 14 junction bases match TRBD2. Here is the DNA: TGTGCCAGCAGCGGGGGGACTAGCGGGAGTTCCACCGGGGAGCTGTTTTTT. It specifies CASSGGTSGSSTGELFF.